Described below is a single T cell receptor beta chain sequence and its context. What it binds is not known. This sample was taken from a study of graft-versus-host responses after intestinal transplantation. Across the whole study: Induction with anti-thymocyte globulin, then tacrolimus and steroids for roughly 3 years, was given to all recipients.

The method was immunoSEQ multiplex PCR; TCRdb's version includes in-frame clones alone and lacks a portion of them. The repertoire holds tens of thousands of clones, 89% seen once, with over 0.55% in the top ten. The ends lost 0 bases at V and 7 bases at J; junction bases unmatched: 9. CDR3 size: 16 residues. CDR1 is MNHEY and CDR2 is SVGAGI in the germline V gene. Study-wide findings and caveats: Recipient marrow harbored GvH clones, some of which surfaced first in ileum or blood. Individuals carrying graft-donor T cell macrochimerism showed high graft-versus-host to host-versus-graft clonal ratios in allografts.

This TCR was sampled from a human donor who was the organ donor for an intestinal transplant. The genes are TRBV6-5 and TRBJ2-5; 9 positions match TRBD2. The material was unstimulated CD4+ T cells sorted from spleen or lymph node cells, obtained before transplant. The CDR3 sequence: CASSYSNSGRGGTQYF. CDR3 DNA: TGTGCCAGCAGTTACTCGAATAGCGGGAGAGGGGGGACCCAGTACTTC.